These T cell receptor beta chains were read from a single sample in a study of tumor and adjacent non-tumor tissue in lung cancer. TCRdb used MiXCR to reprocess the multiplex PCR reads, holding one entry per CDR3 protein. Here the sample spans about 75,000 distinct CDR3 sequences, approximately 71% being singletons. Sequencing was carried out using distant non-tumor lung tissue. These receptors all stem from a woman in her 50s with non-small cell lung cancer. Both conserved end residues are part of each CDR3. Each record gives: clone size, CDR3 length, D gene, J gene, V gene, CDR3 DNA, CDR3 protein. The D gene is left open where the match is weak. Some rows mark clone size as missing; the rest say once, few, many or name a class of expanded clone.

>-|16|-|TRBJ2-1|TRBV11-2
TGTGCCAGCAGCTTCAAGGGGCGTGGGCATAGCGATGAGCAGTTCTTC
CASSFKGRGHSDEQFF
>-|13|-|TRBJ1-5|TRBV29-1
TGCAGTGTTGTAGGGACATTCGGTCAGCCCCAGCATTTT
CSVVGTFGQPQHF
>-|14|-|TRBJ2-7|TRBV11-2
TGTGTCAGCAGCTTAACCCTTTGGAACGACGAGCACCACTTC
CVSSLTLWNDEHHF
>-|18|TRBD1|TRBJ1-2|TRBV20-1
TGCAGTGCTAGAGATTATCGGACAGGTGAGGGTGTCCTCTATGGCTACACCTTT
CSARDYRTGEGVLYGYTF
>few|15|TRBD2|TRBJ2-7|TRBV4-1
TGCGCCAGCAGCCAAGATAAGCGGGATATCTACGAGCAGTACTTC
CASSQDKRDIYEQYF
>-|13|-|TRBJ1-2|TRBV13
TGTGCCATCAGCCGGGACATGAATCGGGGCTATACATTC
CAISRDMNRGYTF
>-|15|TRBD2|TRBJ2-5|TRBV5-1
TGCGCCAGCAGCTTGATGATAGCGGGCCAAGAGACCCAGTACTTC
CASSLMIAGQETQYF
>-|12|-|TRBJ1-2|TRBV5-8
TGTGCCAACAGCTTGTCAGGGCCTGGCTACACCTTC
CANSLSGPGYTF
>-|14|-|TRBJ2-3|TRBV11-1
TGTGCCAGCGGCTTAGCGGTCGGCATAGGTACGCAGTATTTT
CASGLAVGIGTQYF
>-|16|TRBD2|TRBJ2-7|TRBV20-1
TGCTGTGCTGCCGGGACTAGAGTTATCCTGGGGTTCGAGCAGTACTTC
CCAAGTRVILGFEQYF
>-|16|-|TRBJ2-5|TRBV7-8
TGTGCCAGCAGCTTACTCGTTCCGGGGGCGCGAGAGACCCAGTACTTC
CASSLLVPGARETQYF
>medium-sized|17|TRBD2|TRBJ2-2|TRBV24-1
TGTGCCACCAGTGATTTGCCTAGCGGGAGAGGGACCGGGGAGCTGTTTTTT
CATSDLPSGRGTGELFF
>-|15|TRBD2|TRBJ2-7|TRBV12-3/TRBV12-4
TGTGCTAGCAGACTTGGGACTAGCCTTCCCTACGAGCAGTACTTC
CASRLGTSLPYEQYF
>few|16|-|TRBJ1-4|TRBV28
TGTGCCAGCAGTGCTACAGAGCGAACAACTAATGAAAAACTGTTTTTT
CASSATERTTNEKLFF
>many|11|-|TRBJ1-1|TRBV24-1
TGTGCCACCAGTGATGCCACTGAAGCTTTCTTT
CATSDATEAFF
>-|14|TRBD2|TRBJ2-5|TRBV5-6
TGTGCCAACAGCTCCCCGGGACTACAAGAGACCCAGTATTTC
CANSSPGLQETQYF
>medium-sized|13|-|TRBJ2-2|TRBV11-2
TGTGCCAGCAGCCCCGCCTCCACCGGGGAGCTGTTTTTT
CASSPASTGELFF
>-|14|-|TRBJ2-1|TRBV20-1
TGCAGTGCTAGAGAGCCAGGGAGGGACAATGAACAGTTCTTC
CSAREPGRDNEQFF
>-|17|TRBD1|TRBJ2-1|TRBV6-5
TGTGCCAGCAGCCACTCCCGTGGACAGGTCGATTACAATGGGCAGTTCTTC
CASSHSRGQVDYNGQFF
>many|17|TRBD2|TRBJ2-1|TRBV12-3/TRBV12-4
TGTGCCAGCAGTCGCTCTGGCGGGAGGGCACTCTACAATGAGCAGTTCTTC
CASSRSGGRALYNEQFF
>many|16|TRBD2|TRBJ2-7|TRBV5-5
TGTGCCAGCAGCTTCCGGACTAGCGGGATTTCGGTAGAGCAGTACTTC
CASSFRTSGISVEQYF
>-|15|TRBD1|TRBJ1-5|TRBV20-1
TGCACTGCCCCCCCGGGACAGAGGCCGGATCAGACCCAGCATTTT
CTAPPGQRPDQTQHF
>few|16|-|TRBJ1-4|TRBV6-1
TGTGCCAGCAGTGGACGCTGGACACCCTCAGATGAAAAACTGTTTTTT
CASSGRWTPSDEKLFF
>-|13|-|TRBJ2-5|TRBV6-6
TGTATCAGCAGGCGGGACGACCAAGAGACCCAGTACTTC
CISRRDDQETQYF
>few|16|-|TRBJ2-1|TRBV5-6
TGTGCCGGCAGCACCATACAGGGTTTAGGCTACAATGAGCAGTTCTTC
CAGSTIQGLGYNEQFF
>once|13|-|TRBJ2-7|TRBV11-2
TGTGTCAGCAGCCTAGAGGCTGGGTACGAGCAGTACTTT
CVSSLEAGYEQYF
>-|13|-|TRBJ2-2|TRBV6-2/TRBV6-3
TGTGCCAGCAGTCTGCATGGTACCGGGGAGCTGTTTTTT
CASSLHGTGELFF
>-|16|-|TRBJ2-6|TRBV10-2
TGCGCCAGCAGTAATTGGAAAAGCTCTGGGACCAACGTCCTGGCTTTC
CASSNWKSSGTNVLAF
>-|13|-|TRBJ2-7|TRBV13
TGTGTCAGCAGCTTAAACAGGGCCTACGAGCGGTACTTC
CVSSLNRAYERYF
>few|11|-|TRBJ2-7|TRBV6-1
TGTGCCAGCAGGAGTAGCTACGAGCAGCTCTTC
CASRSSYEQLF
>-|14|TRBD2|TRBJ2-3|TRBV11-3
TGTGCCAGCAGCCGGACTAGCGGGAGAGATACGCAGTATTTT
CASSRTSGRDTQYF
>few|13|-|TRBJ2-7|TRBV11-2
TGTGCCAGCGGCTTAACGGCTGGGTACGGGCAGTACTTC
CASGLTAGYGQYF
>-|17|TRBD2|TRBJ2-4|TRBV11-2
TGTGCCAGCAGCTTCACGAATAGCGGGAGAGCCAAAAACATTCAGTACTTC
CASSFTNSGRAKNIQYF
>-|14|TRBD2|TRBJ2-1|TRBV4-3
TGTGCCAGCAGCCATGCTAGCGGGATCAATGATCAGTTCTTC
CASSHASGINDQFF
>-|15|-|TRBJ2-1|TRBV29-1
TGCAGCGTTGCACCCGTGCGGACTTTAAGCAATAAGCAATCCTTC
CSVAPVRTLSNKQSF
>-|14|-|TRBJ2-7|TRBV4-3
TGCGCCAGCAGCCAGGATTGGGCCTGGGGCGAGCAGTACTTC
CASSQDWAWGEQYF
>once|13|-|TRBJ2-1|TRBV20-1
TGCAGTACTAGAAAAGAAGTGGTCAATGAGCAGTTCTTC
CSTRKEVVNEQFF
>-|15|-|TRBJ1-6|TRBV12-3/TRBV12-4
TGTGCCAGTTCCTTTGGGGGGACGCAGAATTCACCCCTCCACTTT
CASSFGGTQNSPLHF
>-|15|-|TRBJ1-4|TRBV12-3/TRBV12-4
TGTGACAGCATCCTACAGGGTGACTTGGGTGAAAAACTGTTTTTT
CDSILQGDLGEKLFF
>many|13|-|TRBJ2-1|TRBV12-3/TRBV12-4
TGTGCCAGCTCAGCTACACCCTACAATGAGCAGTTCTTC
CASSATPYNEQFF
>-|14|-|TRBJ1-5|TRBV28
TGTGCCATATCGTGGGGGGCTAGCAATCAGCCCCAGCATTTT
CAISWGASNQPQHF